These 21 T cell receptor beta chains were sequenced from one sample in a study of immunodeficiency (dated by TCRdb to about 2019). To prepare the library, the immunoSEQ multiplex PCR assay was applied. TCRdb provides this immuneACCESS table in a form limited to in-frame rearrangements. Some clones are lacking; in checked studies, under half of them reflect an unresolved V gene, and why the rest are absent is not known. The sample table holds 3,400 or so clones, of which roughly 90% were seen once. 12% of the sample belongs to the ten largest clones. Material: CD8+ T cells from blood. All receptors derive from a human donor in good health.

This chain uses TRBV9 with TRBJ2-3, with D possibly TRBD1 on 8 matching bases. Trimming stripped 6 bases from V and 8 bases from J, with 25 bases between. The CDR3 extends over 16 amino acids. Looked up from germline, CDR1 is SGDLS and CDR2 is YYNGEE. The DNA of the CDR3 is TGTGCCAGCACACAGGGGGGGGCCGCTTCCTCAGTTACGCAGTATTTT. Translation: CASTQGGAASSVTQYF. The whole variable domain, remainder taken from reference TRBV9 and TRBJ2-3, is DSGVTQTPKHLITATGQRVTLRCSPRSGDLSVYWYQQSLDQGLQFLIQYYNGEERAKGNILERFSAQQFPDLHSELNLSSLELGDSALYFCASTQGGAASSVTQYFGPGTRLTVL.

CDR3 sequence: CAAGTGGRGEQFF. Written as DNA, the CDR3 is TGCGCCGCCGGGACAGGGGGACGGGGTGAGCAGTTCTTC. The chain recombines TRBV10-2 with TRBJ2-1, with TRBD1 matching 11 bases. CDR3 length equals 13 residues. The germline V gene has CDR1 WSHSY and CDR2 SAAADI. V was pared by 11 bases and J by 9 bases, with 9 bases of the junction left unmatched.

This rearrangement joins TRBV25-1 to TRBJ2-2, with no clear D. Looked up from germline, CDR1 is MGHDK and CDR2 is SYGVNS. The CDR3 consists of 16 residues. V lost 2 bases and J lost 1, with 11 bases in between. CDR3 sequence reads: CASSEGSSRNTGELFF. In nucleotides, the CDR3 is TGTGCCAGCAGTGAAGGAAGTAGCCGGAACACCGGGGAGCTGTTTTTT.

This rearrangement joins TRBV5-4 to TRBJ2-2, with D uncertain. V was clipped by 2 bases and J by 7 bases, with 12 bases between them. Germline-derived CDR1 and CDR2 are SGHNT and YYREEE (reference sequence). This CDR3 contains 14 residues. Here the CDR3 DNA reads TGTGCCAGCAGCTTAGGAGTAGGGAACGGGGAGCTGTTTTTT. Translating gives CASSLGVGNGELFF.

The chain combines TRBV5-1 with TRBJ2-4, with TRBD1 identical over 11 bases. The V gene's germline CDR1 is SGHRS and CDR2 YFSETQ. The CDR3 has 17 amino acids. Losses at the gene ends were 3 bases for V and 0 bases for J; bases not matched to a gene: 5. CDR3 protein: CASSSGQGALAKNIQYF. Here the CDR3 DNA reads TGCGCCAGCAGCTCAGGACAGGGGGCGTTAGCCAAAAACATTCAGTACTTC.

The chain employs TRBV2 and TRBJ1-2; D remains unclear. V lost 3 bases and J 7 bases, leaving 9 bases between the germline ends. Germline V gene lookup returns CDR1 SNHLY and CDR2 FYNNEI. This CDR3 contains 12 residues. CDR3 region: CASSEPIGGYTF. In DNA, the CDR3 is TGTGCCAGCAGTGAGCCGATCGGTGGCTACACCTTC.

The J gene is TRBJ1-1, the V gene TRBV6-5; D uncertain. The germline V gene encodes CDR1 MNHEY and CDR2 SVGAGI. The V end was cut by 0 bases, the J end by 0 bases, with 5 bases between. The CDR3 runs to 14 residues. Written as DNA, the CDR3 is TGTGCCAGCAGTTACTCGAGCGTGAACACTGAAGCTTTCTTT. Its translation is CASSYSSVNTEAFF.

This chain joins TRBV4-1 and TRBJ1-6; D is unresolved. Trimming shortened V by 1 base and J by 4 bases, and 2 bases separated the two germline ends. Per the germline V gene, CDR1 is MGHRA and CDR2 is YSYEKL. The CDR3 extends over 13 amino acids. CDR3 DNA: TGCGCCAGCAGCCAAGCGTATAATTCACCCCTCCACTTT. Amino acid sequence: CASSQAYNSPLHF.

This chain connects TRBV5-6 to TRBJ2-7; D might be TRBD1 (6 bases). Germline V gene lookup returns CDR1 SGHDT and CDR2 YYEEEE. Trimming took off 4 bases at V and 3 bases at J, with 11 bases between the two ends. There are 13 residues in the CDR3. CDR3 amino acids: CASSPGHNYEQYF. CDR3 coding DNA: TGTGCCAGCAGCCCGGGACACAACTACGAGCAGTACTTC.

DNA for the CDR3: TGTGCCAGCAGCGCCTACTCCGGGAGAACAGATACGCAGTATTTT. Its protein is CASSAYSGRTDTQYF. The chain uses TRBV7-6 and TRBJ2-3; D possibly corresponds to TRBD2 (6 bases). The CDR3 is made up of 15 amino acids. Germline V gene lookup returns CDR1 SGHVS and CDR2 FNYEAQ. Trimming took 5 bases from V and 3 from J, leaving 15 bases between them.

This CDR3 is CSVRAGGEQYF. The CDR3 region has the DNA TGCAGCGTCCGGGCAGGGGGCGAGCAGTACTTC. This chain uses TRBV29-1 with TRBJ2-7; 7 nucleotides agree with TRBD1. The ends lost 6 bases at V and 6 bases at J; junction bases unmatched: 5. The germline V gene has CDR1 SQVTM and CDR2 ANQGSEA. This CDR3 has 11 residues.

The chain uses TRBV18 and TRBJ2-1; 7 nucleotides line up with TRBD1. The germline CDR1 and CDR2 sequences are KGHSH and LQKENI. J was trimmed by 4 bases and V by 6 bases; bases with no gene match: 6. There are 14 residues in the CDR3. The chain's CDR3 is CASSRTGYYNEQFF. The CDR3 bases are TGTGCCAGCTCCCGGACAGGATATTACAATGAGCAGTTCTTC.

The chain joins TRBV7-9 to TRBJ2-3; D is unresolved. This CDR3 region has 16 residues. Germline CDR1 is SEHNR and CDR2 is FQNEAQ (reference sequence). Trimming shortened V by 5 bases and J by 0 bases, and 15 bases separated the two germline ends. DNA of the CDR3: TGTGCCAGCAGCAGCCCGGACCCGCCTAGCACAGATACGCAGTATTTT. Protein product: CASSSPDPPSTDTQYF.

The chain employs TRBV7-3 and TRBJ2-5; TRBD2 is a possible D gene (6 bases). Germline V gives CDR1 SGHTA, CDR2 FQGTGA. The ends were cut back, 5 bases at V and 9 bases at J, with 16 bases in the middle. This CDR3 is built from 13 residues. The CDR3, as DNA: TGTGCCAGCAGCCCAGGACTACCTGGGCCCCAGTACTTC. This gives the protein CASSPGLPGPQYF.

The rearrangement uses TRBV7-3 and TRBJ2-2; D may be TRBD1 (7 bases). CDR1 SGHTA and CDR2 FQGTGA come from the germline V gene. There are 16 residues in the CDR3. Trimming left V 5 bases short and J 3 bases short, with 16 bases between. This CDR3 reads CASSRGQGVDTGELFF. CDR3 bases: TGTGCCAGCAGCCGGGGGCAGGGGGTGGACACCGGGGAGCTGTTTTTT.

The gene calls are TRBV25-1 and TRBJ1-2; D ambiguous. V lost 1 base and J 4 bases, leaving 10 bases between the germline ends. The germline V gene encodes CDR1 MGHDK and CDR2 SYGVNS. This CDR3 spans 14 amino acids. CDR3 nucleotide sequence: TGTGCCAGCAGTGAATGGGAGGAGGGCTATGGCTACACCTTC. Amino acid sequence: CASSEWEEGYGYTF.

V and J are TRBV7-9 and TRBJ2-1; 15 nucleotides align to TRBD2. J gave up 6 bases and V 3 bases, and 3 bases lay outside the gene matches. Germline loops: CDR1 SEHNR, CDR2 FQNEAQ (reference sequence). This CDR3 comprises 16 residues. In DNA form, the CDR3 reads TGTGCCAGCAGCTTGGGGACTAGCGGGAGGCGCAATGAGCAGTTCTTC. As protein: CASSLGTSGRRNEQFF.

V gene TRBV10-3 combines with J gene TRBJ1-2; maybe TRBD1 (5 bases). CDR1 is ENHRY, CDR2 SYGVKD, per germline. V lost 3 bases and J 2 bases, leaving 10 bases between the germline ends. CDR3 size: 14 residues. In DNA, the CDR3 is TGTGCCATCAGTGAACCGGGACTGAACTATGGCTACACCTTC. Translated, it gives CAISEPGLNYGYTF.

The V call is TRBV4-1, the J call TRBJ2-2; 10 nucleotides line up with TRBD2. The CDR3 sequence is 15 residues long. Per germline, CDR1 MGHRA and CDR2 YSYEKL. Trimming removed 3 bases from V and 4 bases from J; junction bases left unmatched: 2. In DNA form, the CDR3 reads TGCGCCAGCAGCCACTCTAGCGGGGGCACCGGGGAGCTGTTTTTT. Translated: CASSHSSGGTGELFF.

This rearrangement joins TRBV6-5 to TRBJ2-1, with D possibly being TRBD1 (5 bases). Trimming stripped 3 bases from V and 5 bases from J, with 14 bases between. This CDR3 has 15 residues. The V gene's germline CDR1 is MNHEY and CDR2 SVGAGI. The CDR3 DNA reads as TGTGCCAGCAGTTATGGCCGACAGATTCACAATGAGCAGTTCTTC. This codes for CASSYGRQIHNEQFF.

This chain connects TRBV5-6 to TRBJ1-4; D call uncertain. The CDR3 sequence is 12 residues long. With 0 bases removed from V and 11 bases from J, the gap between germline ends came to 8 bases. Per germline, CDR1 SGHDT and CDR2 YYEEEE. The CDR3 sequence is CASSLGTAKLFF. The CDR3, as DNA: TGTGCCAGCAGCTTGGGCACAGCGAAACTGTTTTTT.